This T cell receptor (beta chain) was captured in a study of regulatory T cells in long-lasting Graves disease. Time point: newly diagnosed GD, antithyroid drugs for less than 3 months. RNA from PBMCs was the source of the TCR library. On this clonotype: A far bigger clonotype differs at one base, so this is likely a read error. The CDR3 does not end in the conserved phenylalanine or tryptophan, so this is likely a read error.

For TCR beta, libraries came from iRepertoire HTBI primers and Arm-PCR of CDR3 regions. MiXCR, run by TCRdb on the multiplex PCR reads, gives a single entry per CDR3 protein. The sample has fewer than 350,000 distinct CDR3 sequences; about a sixth are singletons. The clonotype was recovered from a female donor with Graves disease. The source material was peripheral blood mononuclear cells (PBMCs), sampled at new diagnosis, from a patient treated with antithyroid drugs.

The CDR3 loop is CASRATGQGNSPLHS. As DNA, the CDR3 is TGTGCCAGCAGGGCCACGGGACAGGGGAATTCACCCCTCCACTCT. The chain is built from TRBV12-3 or TRBV12-4 and TRBJ1-4, with TRBD1 matching over 10 bases. The J call is doubtful: the DNA matches TRBJ1-6 better. The CDR3 contains 15 residues.